These 24 T cell receptor beta chains share one sample of origin, sequenced in a study of blood T cell repertoires in COVID-19. Sequenced by immunoSEQ multiplex PCR; TCRdb stores in-frame clones only, minus some. The table has 350,000 to 500,000 clones, roughly 84% seen once; the top ten hold 1.4% to 1.5%. The material sequenced was PBMCs or T cells enriched from blood (not recorded which). The receptors stem from a woman aged 18-29 years who had been exposed to COVID-19.

This clone has only one observation. V gene TRBV28 combines with J gene TRBJ2-7; 13 nucleotides line up with TRBD2. J was trimmed by 4 bases and V by 4 bases; bases with no gene match: 7. CDR1 MDHEN and CDR2 SYDVKM come from the germline V gene. CDR3 length: 16 amino acids. Here the CDR3 reads CASSSPTSGRAYEQYF. In DNA, the CDR3 is TGTGCCAGCAGTTCTCCAACTAGCGGGAGGGCGTACGAGCAGTACTTC.

The CDR3 bases are TGTGCCATCAGTGAGTCTCTCGGCAGGACTAACTATGGCTACACCTTC. Amino acids: CAISESLGRTNYGYTF. V and J are TRBV10-3 and TRBJ1-2; the D is unclear. In germline, CDR1 is ENHRY, CDR2 SYGVKD. V lost 0 bases, J lost 0 bases, and 11 bases lay in between. The CDR3 has 16 amino acids.

The chain employs TRBV7-9 and TRBJ1-6, with 8 bases matching TRBD1. The CDR3 consists of 14 residues. After removal of 4 bases from V and 13 bases from J, the junction contained 9 bases not matched to a gene. The germline V gene has CDR1 SEHNR and CDR2 FQNEAQ (reference sequence). The CDR3 nucleotides read TGTGCCAGCAGCTCCGCAGGGGGCCCCTCCCCCCTCCACTTT. Translating it yields CASSSAGGPSPLHF.

This rearrangement joins TRBV25-1 to TRBJ2-7, with 7 bases lining up with TRBD2. Trimming removed 5 bases from V and 3 bases from J; junction bases left unmatched: 4. The V gene's germline CDR1 is MGHDK and CDR2 SYGVNS. The CDR3 runs to 13 residues. CDR3 nucleotides: TGTGCCAGCAGTCGGGACTACGGCTACGAGCAGTACTTC. The encoded protein is CASSRDYGYEQYF.

The chain links TRBV5-1 to TRBJ2-7; 8 bases map to TRBD1. CDR3 size: 15 residues. The V and J ends lost 4 bases and 1 base, in that order; junction bases with no gene match: 7. Germline V lookup: CDR1 SGHRS, CDR2 YFSETQ. CDR3 sequence (DNA): TGCGCCAGCAGCCTGGGACAGGCTGGTTCCTACGAGCAGTACTTC. This translates into CASSLGQAGSYEQYF.

The chain is built from TRBV28 and TRBJ2-7; 7 positions match TRBD1. The germline V gene encodes CDR1 MDHEN and CDR2 SYDVKM. The V segment lost 1 base and the J segment 3 bases; nucleotides outside the gene matches: 27. CDR3 size: 22 residues. The CDR3 sequence: CASSLLNPFRSLKDRPGYEQYF. CDR3 in DNA: TGTGCCAGCAGTTTATTAAATCCGTTCCGAAGTTTGAAGGACAGGCCAGGCTACGAGCAGTACTTC.

The chain employs TRBV5-4 and TRBJ2-2; D is possibly TRBD1 (5 bases). Trimming shortened V by 4 bases and J by 1 base, and 11 bases separated the two germline ends. CDR3 size: 15 residues. In germline, CDR1 is SGHNT, CDR2 YYREEE (reference sequence). The DNA of the CDR3 is TGTGCCAGCAGCGACATGACAGTGAACACCGGGGAGCTGTTTTTT. Amino acid sequence: CASSDMTVNTGELFF.

CDR3: CSVVVVLGQGENYGYTF. The DNA for the CDR3 is TGCAGCGTTGTTGTCGTTCTGGGGCAGGGGGAGAACTATGGCTACACCTTC. The genes are TRBV29-1 and TRBJ1-2, with 7 bases lining up with TRBD1. The CDR3 spans 17 residues. CDR1 and CDR2 (germline): SQVTM, ANQGSEA. V shed 4 bases and J 2 bases; nucleotides not matched to a gene: 16.

On this clone: Being one base from a much bigger clone, this may be a read error. Other nucleotide sequences in the sample specify the same CDR3. This rearrangement joins TRBV7-9 to TRBJ2-7; no firm D call. V lost 1 base, J lost 0 bases, and 7 bases lay in between. The germline V gene has CDR1 SEHNR and CDR2 FQNEAQ (reference sequence). CDR3 length equals 14 residues. Here the CDR3 DNA reads TGTGCCAGCAGCTTAGGCGTGAGCTCCTACGAGCAGTACTTC. This sequence encodes CASSLGVSSYEQYF. Full variable domain (missing parts from reference TRBV7-9 and TRBJ2-7): DTGVSQNPRHKITKRGQNVTFRCDPISEHNRLYWYRQTLGQGPEFLTYFQNEAQLEKSRLLSDRFSAERPKGSFSTLEIQRTEQGDSAMYLCASSLGVSSYEQYFGPGTRLTVT.

The V gene is TRBV6-5, the J gene TRBJ1-1, with D maybe TRBD1 (5 bases). The V end was cut by 6 bases, the J end by 0 bases, with 14 bases between. The CDR3 covers 15 residues. Germline V gives CDR1 MNHEY, CDR2 SVGAGI. CDR3 sequence reads: CASRATGSMNTEAFF. CDR3 nucleotides: TGTGCCAGCAGGGCTACAGGTTCGATGAACACTGAAGCTTTCTTT.

This chain joins TRBV11-2 and TRBJ2-3; 7 bases align to TRBD1. The CDR3 is made up of 15 amino acids. Germline CDR1 SGHAT, CDR2 FQNNGV. V was clipped by 1 base and J by 10 bases; unmatched bases: 11. The CDR3 nucleotides are TGTGCCAGCAGCTTAGGAAACAGGGGATCGGTTGCGCAGTATTTT. It codes for CASSLGNRGSVAQYF.

This clone was seen just once. The chain recombines TRBV7-6 with TRBJ2-2; weak D call: TRBD2 (6 bases). The CDR3 covers 15 residues. V was cut by 5 bases and J by 1 base, with 11 bases left in between. The germline gives CDR1 SGHVS, CDR2 FNYEAQ. Here the CDR3 DNA reads TGTGCCAGCAGCCCGTCGGGGGTGAACACCGGGGAGCTGTTTTTT. As protein: CASSPSGVNTGELFF.

The chain combines TRBV5-1 with TRBJ1-5; D not resolved. Germline CDR1 SGHRS, CDR2 YFSETQ. This CDR3 comprises 13 residues. V lost 1 base and J 6 bases, leaving 8 bases between the germline ends. CDR3 nucleotide sequence: TGCGCCAGCAGCTTGTCTCCCTTTCAGCCCCAGCATTTT. Its protein product is CASSLSPFQPQHF.

The chain is built from TRBV5-4 and TRBJ1-5; D unresolved. Trimming took 0 bases from V and 7 from J, leaving 8 bases between them. CDR3 length: 13 amino acids. Germline V gives CDR1 SGHNT, CDR2 YYREEE (reference sequence). The CDR3 sequence is CASSLGPPQPQHF. CDR3 DNA: TGTGCCAGCAGCTTGGGTCCTCCGCAGCCCCAGCATTTT.

This clone appeared a single time. The V call is TRBV2, the J call TRBJ2-7; D is uncertain. Germline lookup yields CDR1 SNHLY and CDR2 FYNNEI. The CDR3 sequence is 11 residues long. V lost 4 bases to trimming and J lost 6 bases, with 7 bases between them. DNA of the CDR3: TGTGCCAGCAGTGTTGCAGTCGAGCAGTACTTC. Translating gives CASSVAVEQYF. The full variable domain, completed using reference TRBV2 and TRBJ2-7, is EPEVTQTPSHQVTQMGQEVILRCVPISNHLYFYWYRQILGQKVEFLVSFYNNEISEKSEIFDDQFSVERPDGSNFTLKIRSTKLEDSAMYFCASSVAVEQYFGPGTRLTVT.

The genes are TRBV30 and TRBJ2-1, with D tentatively TRBD2 (7 bases). Germline V gene sequence: CDR1 GTSNPN, CDR2 SVGIG (reference sequence). This CDR3 has 13 residues. V was cut by 3 bases and J by 10 bases, with 16 bases left in between. CDR3 nucleotide sequence: TGTGCCTGGAGCGGGGGGCGGAGACCCGAGCAGTTCTTC. Protein: CAWSGGRRPEQFF.

This chain links TRBV6-5 with TRBJ2-5; D may be TRBD1 (7 bases). The CDR3 extends over 14 amino acids. Trimming removed 5 bases from V and 5 bases from J, with 15 bases in between. CDR1 is MNHEY, CDR2 SVGAGI, per germline. In DNA form, the CDR3 reads TGTGCCAGCAGTCCAGACAGGGCGGGGGAGACCCAGTACTTC. It yields the protein CASSPDRAGETQYF.

The chain joins TRBV28 to TRBJ1-5; a weak D match, TRBD1 (6 bases). Germline V CDR1 and CDR2: MDHEN, SYDVKM. This CDR3 is built from 16 residues. Deletions cut 5 bases from V and 4 bases from J, with 18 bases between. The CDR3 DNA follows: TGTGCCAGCAGTGTCACGACAGGTGGGCCTAATCAGCCCCAGCATTTT. It translates to CASSVTTGGPNQPQHF.

This sequence joins TRBV12-3 or TRBV12-4 and TRBJ2-5; a possible D gene is TRBD2 (6 bases). Trimming shortened V by 7 bases and J by 4 bases, and 10 bases separated the two germline ends. The CDR3 is 12 residues long. The CDR3 sequence is CASTGVGETQYF. The CDR3 coding sequence is TGTGCCAGCACGGGGGTAGGAGAGACCCAGTACTTC.

The rearrangement joins TRBV5-6 to TRBJ2-1; 10 nucleotides agree with TRBD2. CDR3 length equals 14 residues. V trimming: 0 bases; J trimming: 7 bases; junction bases outside the gene matches: 1. Germline loops: CDR1 SGHDT, CDR2 YYEEEE. The chain's CDR3 is CASSLVSGGNEQFF. The DNA of the CDR3 is TGTGCCAGCAGCTTGGTTAGCGGGGGGAATGAGCAGTTCTTC.

This clone has only a few counts. The chain links TRBV4-1 to TRBJ1-5, with a weak D call TRBD1 (5 bases). Trimming took off 1 base at V and 4 bases at J, with 11 bases between the two ends. The V gene's germline CDR1 is MGHRA and CDR2 YSYEKL. The CDR3 length is 15 residues. CDR3 bases: TGCGCCAGCAGCCAAGCCCCAGGGATAAATCAGCCCCAGCATTTT. It codes for CASSQAPGINQPQHF.

The chain combines TRBV7-9 with TRBJ2-1; D not certain. The V and J ends lost 6 bases and 5 bases respectively, with 17 bases between them. Germline V gives CDR1 SEHNR, CDR2 FQNEAQ (reference sequence). The length of the CDR3 is 15 residues. DNA for the CDR3: TGTGCCAGCAGTCTCGACTTCCTTTTAAACAATGAGCAGTTCTTC. Its translation: CASSLDFLLNNEQFF.

The chain joins TRBV4-2 to TRBJ1-2; D is unclear. Looked up from germline, CDR1 is LGHNA and CDR2 is YNFKEQ. V gave up 6 bases and J gave up 4 bases, with 12 bases separating them. This CDR3 comprises 13 residues. DNA for the CDR3: TGTGCCAGCAGTCAAAGCGGGGTCTATGGCTACACCTTC. Its protein is CASSQSGVYGYTF.

The rearrangement uses TRBV7-2 and TRBJ1-1; D call uncertain. CDR1 and CDR2 (germline): SGHTA, FQGNSA. Deletions cut 4 bases from V and 8 bases from J, with 14 bases between. The CDR3 spans 13 residues. CDR3 nucleotide sequence: TGTGCCAGCAGCTCCCCGGTTCTTCGGGAAGCTTTCTTT. Translated, it gives CASSSPVLREAFF.